This TCR beta chain was profiled in a study of T cell repertoires in ileal Crohn's disease. The sample's time point: neoterminal ileum biopsy at postoperative endoscopy, about 6 months after surgery. V lost 4 bases to trimming and J lost 5 bases; unmatched junction nucleotides: 5. Germline V gene lookup returns CDR1 SGHDT and CDR2 YYEEEE. The CDR3 extends over 14 amino acids. Only in-frame clones appear in the TCRdb table, and some are missing; sequencing was by immunoSEQ multiplex PCR. The data show about 62,000 clones, roughly nine tenths seen once. The sequencing input was ileal tissue. The chain employs TRBV5-6 and TRBJ2-5; 10 bases match TRBD1. This TCR was recovered from an adult with Crohn's disease. CDR3 loop: CASSPKDRGETQYF. CDR3 nucleotide sequence: TGTGCCAGCAGCCCCAAGGACAGGGGGGAGACCCAGTACTTC.